A single sample gave rise to the 25 T cell receptor beta chains below, sequenced in a study of blood T cell repertoires in COVID-19. The data were produced by immunoSEQ multiplex PCR, yet TCRdb's version contains in-frame clones alone and is incomplete. The sample contains roughly 54,000 clones, roughly 80% of which appear only once. Material: peripheral blood. The receptors originated from a man aged 50 to 60 with acute or convalescent COVID-19.

This clone has a single count. The gene calls are TRBV25-1 and TRBJ1-2, with TRBD1 matching 10 bases. The CDR3 loop spans 15 amino acids. Germline V gives CDR1 MGHDK, CDR2 SYGVNS. The trim removed 8 bases at V and 4 bases at J, leaving 10 bases unmatched. CDR3 in DNA: TGTGCCAGCCTTAGACCGGGACAGGGGAGCTATGGCTACACCTTC. It encodes CASLRPGQGSYGYTF.

The rearrangement links TRBV30 to TRBJ2-7, with D perhaps matching TRBD1 (6 bases). CDR3 length: 15 amino acids. Germline-derived CDR1 and CDR2 are GTSNPN and SVGIG (reference sequence). The ends were cut back, 3 bases at V and 3 bases at J, with 18 bases in the middle. As DNA, the CDR3 is TGTGCCTGGAGCCCCGAGCAGGGGAATTACTACGAGCAGTACTTC. It translates to CAWSPEQGNYYEQYF. Together with reference TRBV30 and TRBJ2-7, the CDR3 gives the full variable domain: SQTIHQWPATLVQPVGSPLSLECTVEGTSNPNLYWYRQAAGRGLQLLFYSVGIGQISSEVPQNLSASRPQDRQFILSSKKLLLSDSGFYLCAWSPEQGNYYEQYFGPGTRLTVT.

This clone was seen a few times. The chain joins TRBV5-6 to TRBJ1-4; D is unresolved. The V gene lost 4 bases and the J gene lost 5 bases, with 12 bases spanning the gap. This CDR3 spans 14 amino acids. Germline V CDR1 and CDR2: SGHDT, YYEEEE. In DNA form, the CDR3 reads TGTGCCAGCAGCCCATTCGCAGAAAATGAAAAACTGTTTTTT. This translates into CASSPFAENEKLFF.

The chain combines TRBV21-1 with TRBJ2-3; TRBD1, the table's D call, was not compared with the DNA. TRBV21-1 is designated a pseudogene. The CDR3 spans 20 residues. The CDR3 region has the DNA TGTGCCAGCAGTAGCACAGGGCAAATATGTGGCTTATCGGCGGAAAATACGCAGTATTTT. Translation: CASSSTGQICGLSAENTQYF.

The V and J genes are TRBV7-8 and TRBJ2-7, with a weak D call TRBD1 (6 bases). V was pared by 4 bases and J by 2 bases, with 9 bases between. CDR3 length equals 13 residues. Germline loops: CDR1 SGHVS, CDR2 FQNEAQ. CDR3 protein: CASSSDSTYEQYF. In DNA form, the CDR3 reads TGTGCCAGCAGCTCGGACAGTACCTACGAGCAGTACTTC.

The chain couples TRBV19 to TRBJ1-1; D is undetermined. Germline CDR1 is LNHDA and CDR2 is SQIVND (reference sequence). CDR3 length: 13 residues. Deletions cut 3 bases from V and 5 bases from J, with 10 bases between. DNA for the CDR3: TGTGCCAGTAGTATCTGGATGGAGACTGAAGCTTTCTTT. It specifies CASSIWMETEAFF.

This clone was observed a few times. J is TRBJ2-5 and V is TRBV18; the D gene is possibly TRBD2 (6 bases). The CDR3 is 16 amino acids. Germline V CDR1 and CDR2: KGHSH, LQKENI. Trimming pared 3 bases from V and 4 bases from J, leaving 18 bases between. The CDR3 region has the DNA TGTGCCAGCTCACCCGGCGGGACTCTTGGTGCAGAGACCCAGTACTTC. Translated: CASSPGGTLGAETQYF.

V and J are TRBV28 and TRBJ2-1; D is possibly TRBD2 (5 bases). This CDR3 contains 16 residues. The V end lost 5 bases, the J end lost 0 bases, and 14 bases lay between the germline ends. CDR1 and CDR2 (germline): MDHEN, SYDVKM. The CDR3 DNA reads as TGTGCCAGCAGTGTCGGACTTCCTTTCTCCTACAATGAGCAGTTCTTC. Its translation is CASSVGLPFSYNEQFF.

The CDR3 loop reads CASSVEEGQPQHF. As DNA, the CDR3 is TGTGCCAGCAGCGTAGAAGAGGGACAGCCCCAGCATTTT. The J gene is TRBJ1-5, the V gene TRBV9; no firm D call. This CDR3 region has 13 residues. CDR1 is SGDLS and CDR2 is YYNGEE in the germline V gene. Trimming took 0 bases from V and 7 from J, leaving 8 bases between them.

This chain joins TRBV7-6 and TRBJ1-6; TRBD1 aligns across 11 bases. The CDR3 runs 15 residues. With 5 bases clipped from V and 6 bases from J, the junction kept 3 bases outside the gene matches. Per germline, CDR1 SGHVS and CDR2 FNYEAQ. CDR3 residues: CASSQGQGGNSPLHF. CDR3 in DNA: TGTGCCAGCAGCCAGGGACAGGGGGGTAATTCACCCCTCCACTTT.

This chain uses TRBV30 with TRBJ2-7; maybe TRBD1 (6 bases). V dropped 5 bases and J dropped 1 base, with 9 bases sitting between them. The CDR3 runs to 12 residues. Germline V lookup: CDR1 GTSNPN, CDR2 SVGIG (reference sequence). The chain's CDR3 is CAWSGVSYEQYF. The CDR3 nucleotides read TGTGCCTGGTCAGGGGTTTCCTACGAGCAGTACTTC. The whole variable domain, remainder taken from reference TRBV30 and TRBJ2-7, is SQTIHQWPATLVQPVGSPLSLECTVEGTSNPNLYWYRQAAGRGLQLLFYSVGIGQISSEVPQNLSASRPQDRQFILSSKKLLLSDSGFYLCAWSGVSYEQYFGPGTRLTVT.

The V gene is TRBV5-1, the J gene TRBJ1-2, with 8 bases matching TRBD1. Germline V CDR1 and CDR2: SGHRS, YFSETQ. V gave up 4 bases and J gave up 4 bases; unmatched junction bases: 6. The CDR3 is 14 amino acids. CDR3 loop: CASSPGQGAYGYTF. CDR3 DNA: TGCGCCAGCAGCCCTGGACAGGGTGCCTATGGCTACACCTTC. The variable domain in full, with the rest retrieved from reference TRBV5-1 and TRBJ1-2, is KAGVTQTPRYLIKTRGQQVTLSCSPISGHRSVSWYQQTPGQGLQFLFEYFSETQRNKGNFPGRFSGRQFSNSRSEMNVSTLELGDSALYLCASSPGQGAYGYTFGSGTRLTVV.

The chain links TRBV19 to TRBJ2-6, with D maybe TRBD1 (6 bases). CDR1 LNHDA and CDR2 SQIVND come from the germline V gene (reference sequence). V was clipped by 0 bases and J by 0 bases, with 12 bases between them. The CDR3 has 18 amino acids. CDR3 sequence: CASSIERTERSGANVLTF. DNA for the CDR3: TGTGCCAGTAGTATAGAGCGGACAGAACGCTCTGGGGCCAACGTCCTGACTTTC.

The chain links TRBV5-6 to TRBJ2-1; 7 nucleotides align to TRBD1. This CDR3 region has 14 residues. The germline V gene encodes CDR1 SGHDT and CDR2 YYEEEE. V gave up 0 bases and J gave up 6 bases; unmatched junction bases: 3. CDR3 nucleotides: TGTGCCAGCAGCTTGGTAGGGGGCGTCAATGAGCAGTTCTTC. Translated: CASSLVGGVNEQFF. Full variable domain (remainder filled in from reference TRBV5-6 and TRBJ2-1): DAGVTQSPTHLIKTRGQQVTLRCSPKSGHDTVSWYQQALGQGPQFIFQYYEEEERQRGNFPDRFSGHQFPNYSSELNVNALLLGDSALYLCASSLVGGVNEQFFGPGTRLTVL.

This clone is a singleton in its sample. The V gene is TRBV3-1 (or the pseudogene TRBV3-2), the J gene TRBJ2-7; D remains unclear. Deletions cut 0 bases from V and 1 base from J, with 25 bases between. The CDR3 is made up of 20 amino acids. Per the germline V gene, CDR1 is LGHDT and CDR2 is YNNKEL (reference sequence). The CDR3 spells CASSQDLSWFGFISSYEQYF. DNA for the CDR3: TGTGCCAGCAGCCAAGATCTGAGTTGGTTTGGTTTTATTTCTTCCTACGAGCAGTACTTC.

This chain connects TRBV19 to TRBJ2-5, with 9 bases aligning to TRBD2. Germline V gives CDR1 LNHDA, CDR2 SQIVND (reference sequence). This CDR3 spans 16 amino acids. The V segment lost 0 bases and the J segment 2 bases; nucleotides outside the gene matches: 4. CDR3 DNA: TGTGCCAGTAGTATAGATCTGGCGGGAGGGCAAGAGACCCAGTACTTC. Amino acids: CASSIDLAGGQETQYF.

The chain has TRBV3-1 (or the pseudogene TRBV3-2) and TRBJ2-7, with D hard to call. This CDR3 region has 12 residues. From germline, CDR1 is LGHDT and CDR2 YNNKEL (reference sequence). V dropped 1 base and J dropped 4 bases, with 5 bases sitting between them. In DNA form, the CDR3 reads TGTGCCAGCAGCCAAGGCGGATACGAGCAGTACTTC. This codes for CASSQGGYEQYF.

The CDR3 region is CASSQVKSRSYNEQFF. As DNA, the CDR3 is TGTGCCAGCAGCCAAGTCAAGTCGCGTTCCTACAATGAGCAGTTCTTC. V gene TRBV3-1 (or the pseudogene TRBV3-2) combines with J gene TRBJ2-1; no clear D. The CDR3 spans 16 residues. Germline V gene data show CDR1 as LGHDT and CDR2 as YNNKEL (reference sequence). V was pared by 1 base and J by 1 base, with 11 bases between.

This clone was seen only once. V usage is TRBV7-4 and J usage is TRBJ1-4; 7 nucleotides agree with TRBD1. CDR1 and CDR2 (germline): SGHVT, SQSDAQ. This CDR3 has 15 amino acids. Trimming took 5 bases from V and 5 from J; bases not matched to a gene: 8. The CDR3 coding sequence is TGTGCCAGCAGCCCCGCCGGACAGGTGAATGAAAAACTGTTTTTT. Translated: CASSPAGQVNEKLFF.

This rearrangement joins TRBV5-1 to TRBJ2-7, with D possibly matching TRBD2 (5 bases). The CDR3 has 13 amino acids. From germline, CDR1 is SGHRS and CDR2 YFSETQ. Deletions cut 5 bases from V and 4 bases from J, with 13 bases between. The CDR3 DNA is TGCGCCAGCAGACCCCTCGCGGGTTACGAGCAGTACTTC. Protein sequence: CASRPLAGYEQYF.

V usage is TRBV9 and J usage is TRBJ1-2, with D possibly TRBD1 on 5 matching bases. CDR1 and CDR2 from the germline V gene are SGDLS and YYNGEE. This CDR3 is built from 14 residues. The V and J ends lost 2 bases and 7 bases respectively, with 15 bases between them. DNA for the CDR3: TGTGCCAGCAGCGTCCTCCCGGGGGGAACTGGCTACACCTTC. Translation: CASSVLPGGTGYTF.

The rearrangement links TRBV6-5 to TRBJ2-7; 9 nucleotides match TRBD2. CDR3 length: 15 amino acids. The V gene's germline CDR1 is MNHEY and CDR2 SVGAGI. J was trimmed by 0 bases and V by 6 bases; bases with no gene match: 6. CDR3 nucleotide sequence: TGTGCCAGCAGCCGACTAGCGGAACTCTCCTACGAGCAGTACTTC. Its protein is CASSRLAELSYEQYF.

This chain links TRBV29-1 with TRBJ1-4; 7 bases align to TRBD1. The ends lost 6 bases at V and 7 bases at J; junction bases unmatched: 11. The CDR3 runs 14 residues. Germline V CDR1 and CDR2: SQVTM, ANQGSEA. This CDR3 reads CSVDLGGAREKLFF. The CDR3 DNA reads as TGCAGCGTCGATTTAGGGGGCGCACGTGAAAAACTGTTTTTT. The complete variable domain, with remaining parts taken from reference TRBV29-1 and TRBJ1-4, reads SAVISQKPSRDICQRGTSLTIQCQVDSQVTMMFWYRQQPGQSLTLIATANQGSEATYESGFVIDKFPISRPNLTFSTLTVSNMSPEDSSIYLCSVDLGGAREKLFFGSGTQLSVL.

In this sample, this clone turned up once. The J gene is TRBJ1-4, the V gene TRBV10-3, with TRBD1 identical over 7 bases. The junction had 4 bases not matched to a gene; V was cut back by 8 bases and J by 4 bases. The CDR3 runs to 13 residues. Germline V gene lookup returns CDR1 ENHRY and CDR2 SYGVKD. The CDR3: CAIQGVYNEKLFF. The CDR3 coding sequence is TGTGCCATCCAGGGGGTGTATAATGAAAAACTGTTTTTT.

The J gene is TRBJ2-7, the V gene TRBV19, with TRBD1 matching 10 bases. Germline CDR1 LNHDA, CDR2 SQIVND (reference sequence). The CDR3 spans 14 residues. J gave up 4 bases and V 6 bases, and 6 bases lay outside the gene matches. The CDR3 protein is CASSRQGARYEQYF. The CDR3 region has the DNA TGTGCCAGTAGCCGACAGGGGGCTCGATACGAGCAGTACTTC.